These 21 T cell receptor beta chains originate from one sample sequenced in a study of OX40 agonist ivuxolimab in advanced cancers. Produced via immunoSEQ multiplex PCR; TCRdb's table is partial and in-frame only. The sample lists roughly 56,000 clones; 70% to 90% were seen once. This sample comprised CD4+ or CD8+ T cells sorted from blood, obtained in a trial of the OX40 agonist ivuxolimab. The receptors stem from an adult with an advanced solid tumor such as melanoma, head and neck, liver or kidney cancer.

The rearrangement links TRBV19 to TRBJ2-3; 8 bases line up with TRBD2. The V segment lost 6 bases and the J segment 5 bases; nucleotides outside the gene matches: 7. The CDR3 has 14 amino acids. Germline V lookup: CDR1 LNHDA, CDR2 SQIVND (reference sequence). The CDR3 nucleotides are TGTGCCAGTAGACAACGGGGGGGTGGAGATACGCAGTATTTT. This encodes CASRQRGGGDTQYF.

The chain employs TRBV6-1 and TRBJ2-6, with D maybe TRBD2 (6 bases). V lost 10 bases and J 1 base, leaving 14 bases between the germline ends. This CDR3 has 15 amino acids. Per germline, CDR1 MNHNS and CDR2 SASEGT. The CDR3 nucleotides are TGTGCCACCATCCGGAGGGGTTCTGGGGCCAACGTCCTGACTTTC. This sequence encodes CATIRRGSGANVLTF.

This chain joins TRBV30 and TRBJ1-6; D remains unclear. Trimming removed 0 bases from V and 10 bases from J, with 13 bases in between. This CDR3 is 14 amino acids long. Germline V CDR1 and CDR2: GTSNPN, SVGIG (reference sequence). The CDR3 reads CAWSVHGSGSPLHF. In DNA, the CDR3 is TGTGCCTGGAGTGTACACGGGTCGGGGTCACCCCTCCACTTT.

This chain connects TRBV7-2 to TRBJ2-3; D perhaps matches TRBD2 (5 bases). The CDR3 contains 12 residues. Trimming left V 3 bases short and J 8 bases short, with 9 bases between. The germline gives CDR1 SGHTA, CDR2 FQGNSA. CDR3 amino acids: CASSLEVGTQYF. CDR3 DNA: TGTGCCAGCAGCTTGGAGGTCGGTACGCAGTATTTT.

The chain couples TRBV29-1 to TRBJ2-6; D call uncertain. CDR1 SQVTM and CDR2 ANQGSEA come from the germline V gene. Trimming pared 2 bases from V and 3 bases from J, leaving 5 bases between. The CDR3 contains 13 residues. The CDR3 nucleotides are TGCAGCGTTGAAATCTATGGGGCCAACGTCCTGACTTTC. Its translation: CSVEIYGANVLTF.

V gene TRBV7-8 combines with J gene TRBJ2-4, with unresolved D. This CDR3 contains 15 residues. Germline V gives CDR1 SGHVS, CDR2 FQNEAQ. The germline V and J ends were trimmed by 1 base and 8 bases, with 15 bases remaining between them. CDR3 region: CASSLVPDIRDIQYF. The DNA of the CDR3 is TGTGCCAGCAGCTTAGTCCCCGATATAAGGGACATTCAGTACTTC.

The gene calls are TRBV6-1 and TRBJ2-1; TRBD2 might be the D (5 bases). This CDR3 comprises 15 residues. Germline assignment: CDR1 MNHNS and CDR2 SASEGT. Trimming took 4 bases from V and 8 from J, leaving 18 bases between them. The CDR3 coding sequence is TGTGCCAGCAGTGCCTTAGTACCCGGGGTCGATGAGCAGTTCTTC. Protein: CASSALVPGVDEQFF.

The chain employs TRBV11-2 and TRBJ2-7, with D uncertain. CDR1 and CDR2 from the germline V gene are SGHAT and FQNNGV. V lost 5 bases and J lost 7, with 12 bases in between. The CDR3 runs 12 residues. As DNA, the CDR3 is TGTGCCAGCAGCCCCTCTCGCTGGGAGCAGTACTTC. Its protein is CASSPSRWEQYF.

The chain couples TRBV7-2 to TRBJ2-3; D is unclear. Trimming shortened V by 1 base and J by 4 bases, and 9 bases separated the two germline ends. Germline V gene sequence: CDR1 SGHTA, CDR2 FQGNSA. The CDR3 loop spans 14 amino acids. The CDR3 DNA reads TGTGCCAGCAGCTTAGTGTTCTCGTCAGATACGCAGTATTTT. Amino acids: CASSLVFSSDTQYF.

This clone was observed once. This chain connects TRBV10-3 to TRBJ2-7; D is uncertain. The CDR3 contains 13 residues. Germline assignment: CDR1 ENHRY and CDR2 SYGVKD. V lost 9 bases to trimming and J lost 3 bases, with 15 bases between them. The CDR3 region has the DNA TGTGCCATAGGGAAACAAGCTAACTACGAGCAGTACTTC. Encoded protein: CAIGKQANYEQYF.

The rearrangement joins TRBV9 to TRBJ2-4, with TRBD2 as a possible D gene (6 bases). The CDR3 is 14 amino acids. Germline CDR1 and CDR2: SGDLS and YYNGEE. The V gene lost 3 bases and the J gene lost 2 bases, with 9 bases spanning the gap. DNA for the CDR3: TGTGCCAGCAGCGCCGGAGGGTCCAAAAACATTCAGTACTTC. It codes for CASSAGGSKNIQYF.

The chain links TRBV11-1 to TRBJ2-3, with no clear D. Deletions cut 4 bases from V and 3 bases from J, with 5 bases between. This CDR3 is built from 12 residues. CDR1 is SGHAT, CDR2 FQDESV, per germline (reference sequence). The CDR3 spells CASSSITDTQYF. CDR3 nucleotides: TGTGCCAGCAGCTCGATTACAGATACGCAGTATTTT.

The chain uses TRBV28 and TRBJ2-7; 9 bases agree with TRBD1. The germline V gene has CDR1 MDHEN and CDR2 SYDVKM. The J segment lost 2 bases and the V segment lost 6 bases, leaving 11 bases of the junction unmatched. CDR3 length equals 16 residues. The CDR3 spells CASRNPGQGLTYEQYF. CDR3 nucleotides: TGTGCCAGCAGAAACCCCGGACAGGGGCTAACCTACGAGCAGTACTTC.

The CDR3: CASRGASVTDTQYF. The CDR3 DNA reads TGTGCCAGTAGGGGAGCTAGCGTAACAGATACGCAGTATTTT. The gene calls are TRBV19 and TRBJ2-3; possibly TRBD2 for D (6 bases). This CDR3 has 14 residues. The germline V gene encodes CDR1 LNHDA and CDR2 SQIVND (reference sequence). With 6 bases removed from V and 3 bases from J, the gap between germline ends came to 13 bases.

The rearrangement links TRBV28 to TRBJ1-5, with unresolved D. Germline CDR1 MDHEN, CDR2 SYDVKM. Deletions cut 10 bases from V and 2 bases from J, with 15 bases between. The CDR3 length is 14 residues. CDR3 sequence reads: CATLRWAGNQPQHF. The CDR3 region has the DNA TGTGCCACCCTCCGTTGGGCTGGCAATCAGCCCCAGCATTTT.

The genes are TRBV6-9 and TRBJ2-7; D remains unclear. The CDR3 contains 11 residues. V lost 2 bases and J 6 bases, leaving 5 bases between the germline ends. CDR1 and CDR2 (germline): MNHGY, SVAAGI. The CDR3 protein is CASSYGVEQYF. In nucleotides, the CDR3 is TGTGCCAGCAGTTATGGGGTCGAGCAGTACTTC.

This chain joins TRBV7-2 and TRBJ2-2; 7 bases map to TRBD2. This CDR3 spans 16 amino acids. Germline-derived CDR1 and CDR2 are SGHTA and FQGNSA. The V segment lost 7 bases and the J segment 0 bases; nucleotides outside the gene matches: 8. DNA of the CDR3: TGTGCCAGCAAAGCAAGAGCGGGGCCGAACACCGGGGAGCTGTTTTTT. It is translated as CASKARAGPNTGELFF.

This clone was seen a few times. The V call is TRBV19, the J call TRBJ2-1; maybe TRBD2 (6 bases). Germline loops: CDR1 LNHDA, CDR2 SQIVND (reference sequence). This CDR3 contains 17 residues. V gave up 9 bases and J gave up 4 bases, with 25 bases separating them. For the CDR3, the DNA is TGTGCCAGCACCACCTCCGCCCGGGGGAGCGATTACAATGAGCAGTTCTTC. Protein: CASTTSARGSDYNEQFF.

This clone was seen just once. The chain uses TRBV28 and TRBJ1-5; D is unclear. CDR1 MDHEN and CDR2 SYDVKM come from the germline V gene. The CDR3 extends over 14 amino acids. Trimming pared 3 bases from V and 4 bases from J, leaving 10 bases between. The CDR3 DNA is TGTGCCAGCAGTTTTTACACCAGGAATCAGCCCCAGCATTTT. Protein sequence: CASSFYTRNQPQHF.

V and J are TRBV6-1 and TRBJ1-5; D unresolved. Germline CDR1 reads MNHNS; CDR2 reads SASEGT. V lost 4 bases to trimming and J lost 0 bases, with 10 bases between them. This CDR3 has 15 amino acids. Here the CDR3 reads CASSGGRASNQPQHF. The CDR3 nucleotides are TGTGCCAGCAGTGGTGGGAGGGCTAGCAATCAGCCCCAGCATTTT.

This sequence joins TRBV19 and TRBJ2-7; D ambiguous. V was pared by 4 bases and J by 3 bases, with 10 bases between. This CDR3 contains 13 residues. Germline V gene lookup returns CDR1 LNHDA and CDR2 SQIVND (reference sequence). The CDR3 sequence is CASSTRVGYEQYF. As DNA, the CDR3 is TGTGCCAGTAGTACCCGGGTGGGCTACGAGCAGTACTTC.